This is a list of T cell receptor beta chains from one sample in a study of CD8+ T cells in alopecia areata. Data came from immunoSEQ multiplex PCR; TCRdb stores just in-frame clones and leaves some out. The data contain about 150,000 clones, 45% to 60% of them singletons. The sample was CD4+ T cells sorted from blood. The receptors originated from a human donor with alopecia areata. Each CDR3 is given with its conserved first and last residue. D genes are given only for firm matches. Clone size appears in some rows only: once, few, many, or a class for an expanded clone.

cdr3_nt cdr3_aa j_call cdr3_length d_call v_call clone_size
TGTGCCAGCAGTTTTGGGACACCAAGGGAGCAGTACTTC CASSFGTPREQYF TRBJ2-7 13 . TRBV28 .
TGTGCCAGCAGGGGGGGTGCAGGGGCCCTGAACACTGAAGCTTTCTTT CASRGGAGALNTEAFF TRBJ1-1 16 . TRBV7-9 .
TGTGCCAGCAGCCAAGAAAGCGGACAGGGGAGGGGACGGTCTGGGGCCAACGTCCTGACTTTC CASSQESGQGRGRSGANVLTF TRBJ2-6 21 TRBD1 TRBV4-2 few
TGTGCCAGCAGCCGCAAAGAGACCCAGTACTTC CASSRKETQYF TRBJ2-5 11 . TRBV5-4 .
TGTGCCAGCAGCTCCGGACAGGGGTCCTACGAGCAGTACTTC CASSSGQGSYEQYF TRBJ2-7 14 TRBD1 TRBV7-9 few
TGTGCCAGCAGTGACCTCGTCGACAGCTCTGGAAACACCATATATTTT CASSDLVDSSGNTIYF TRBJ1-3 16 . TRBV25-1 .
TGCGCCAGCAGCTCGGGACTTCCTCACAATGAGCAGTTCTTC CASSSGLPHNEQFF TRBJ2-1 14 . TRBV5-1 .
TGCAGCGTTGAAGAAGGGGCAGGGGGTTTCTTC CSVEEGAGGFF TRBJ2-1 11 TRBD1 TRBV29-1 .
TGCAGCGTTGAGGGGGACCCAACAGGGCGCTACGAGCAGTACTTC CSVEGDPTGRYEQYF TRBJ2-7 15 . TRBV29-1 .
TGTGCCTATGAACGGCGGCGCGAAGCTTTCTTT CAYERRREAFF TRBJ1-1 11 . TRBV30 .
TGTGCCAGCTCACCAAGGGAGGCCTACGAGCAGTACTTC CASSPREAYEQYF TRBJ2-7 13 . TRBV18 .
TGTGCCACCACGCCCAACCAAGAGACCCAGTACTTC CATTPNQETQYF TRBJ2-5 12 . TRBV28 few
TGTGCCAGCACCGAGTTGGGACAGGTTTATGGCTACACCTTC CASTELGQVYGYTF TRBJ1-2 14 TRBD1 TRBV28 .
TGTGCCAGCAGTTACTTGGGCGGCTACTCAGAGACCCAGTACTTC CASSYLGGYSETQYF TRBJ2-5 15 . TRBV6-5 few
TGCAGCGTTCGTATGAAGGGGGCTATCAATGAGCAGTTCTTC CSVRMKGAINEQFF TRBJ2-1 14 TRBD1 TRBV29-1 few
TGTGCCAGCAGCAGAGGACAGGGGGCATCAGATACGCAGTATTTT CASSRGQGASDTQYF TRBJ2-3 15 TRBD1 TRBV7-9 few
TGCGCCAGCAGCACCTCGAGCGCGAACACTGAAGCTTTCTTT CASSTSSANTEAFF TRBJ1-1 14 . TRBV5-1 few
TGTGCCAGCAGTTACTCGATCGATCAGCCCCAGCATTTT CASSYSIDQPQHF TRBJ1-5 13 . TRBV6-5 few
TGTGCCAGTAGTATGGGACGCGACACTGAAGCTTTCTTT CASSMGRDTEAFF TRBJ1-1 13 . TRBV19 few
TGCGCCAGCAGCTTGAGGGGAGAATTCACAGATACGCAGTATTTT CASSLRGEFTDTQYF TRBJ2-3 15 . TRBV5-1 .
TGTGCCAGCTCACAAGGACTAGCGGGGATTGAGACCCAGTACTTC CASSQGLAGIETQYF TRBJ2-5 15 TRBD2 TRBV18 .
TGCGCCAGCAGCTTGGAGCAGGGGGGCTACGAGCAGTACTTC CASSLEQGGYEQYF TRBJ2-7 14 . TRBV5-1 .
TGTGCCTGGAACACAGGGGGCGGCTACACCTTC CAWNTGGGYTF TRBJ1-2 11 TRBD1 TRBV30 .